These T cell receptor beta chains were read from a single sample in a study of blood T cells in healthy people across ages. TCRdb independently ran MiXCR on the 5' RACE reads; one entry per CDR3 protein. The sample has 1.5 million to 2 million distinct CDR3 sequences, 49% seen once. Sample: blood. All receptors come from a woman in her 40s in good health. CDR3s include the opening cysteine and the closing phenylalanine or tryptophan. The order of the fields is J gene, clone size, D gene, V gene, CDR3 DNA, CDR3 protein. D genes are given only for firm matches. Only part of the rows carry a size: once, few, many, or a class if the clone is expanded.

TRBJ1-5 . TRBD1 TRBV20-1 TGCAGTGCTACAATAGCGGACAGGCCATATAGCAATCAGCCCCAGCATTTT CSATIADRPYSNQPQHF
TRBJ2-5 . . TRBV4-2 TGTGCCAGCAGCCGAGATGGGACGGGGTATGAGGCCCAGTACTTC CASSRDGTGYEAQYF
TRBJ2-3 . TRBD2 TRBV25-1 TGTGCCAGCAGTGAACCCCGTTTAGCGGGGGCCCACACAGATACGCAGTATTTT CASSEPRLAGAHTDTQYF
TRBJ1-5 . . TRBV6-1 TGTGCCAGCAGCGGGCCATACAATCAGCCCCAGCATTTT CASSGPYNQPQHF
TRBJ1-1 . . TRBV14 TGTGCCAGCAGCCAAGGGAGGCGGGCCAACACTGAAGCTTTCTTT CASSQGRRANTEAFF
TRBJ2-5 . . TRBV3-1 TGTGCCAGCAGCCAAGATGGCCGGGGAGAGCAGACCCAGTACTTC CASSQDGRGEQTQYF
TRBJ1-5 few . TRBV28 TGTGCCAGCACTATGGGAGCGCGGATGAATCAGCCCCAGCATTTT CASTMGARMNQPQHF
TRBJ2-5 . TRBD2 TRBV3-1 TGTGCCAGCAGCCAAGGAATTAGCGGGGGACGAGAGACCCAGTACTTC CASSQGISGGRETQYF
TRBJ2-1 . TRBD2 TRBV20-1 TGCAGTGCTTTTAGCGGGGACACCTACAATGAGCAGTTCTTC CSAFSGDTYNEQFF
TRBJ1-5 . . TRBV21-1 TGTGCCAGCAGCAAAGGTGGGCAGGGTAGGAATCAGCCCCAGCATTTT CASSKGGQGRNQPQHF